The clone carrying this T cell receptor (beta chain) was counted only a few times. Its antigen is not identified. With 8 bases clipped from V and 7 bases from J, the junction kept 8 bases outside the gene matches. The CDR3 is 14 amino acids. CDR1 is MNHNS and CDR2 is SASEGT in the germline V gene. This record comes from a study of cytomegalovirus exposure and HLA in healthy donors. The study ran its PCR with 60 Vbeta and 13 Jbeta primers. Original analysis: In a later analysis, the count reached 82 million or so unique TCR beta chains, with 10 million to 14 million shared. Assay: immunoSEQ multiplex PCR; the TCRdb copy retains only in-frame clones and omits some. V, J and clone size are taken as reported in that table, and D and trimming were inferred from the DNA itself. There are over 100,000 clones in the sample; 82% occur only once, and roughly a fifth lies in the top ten. Study findings and constraints: A later analysis showed that HLA-associated TCR beta chains had undergone more clonal expansion than equally common others. The study flagged roughly 160 TCR beta chains as cytomegalovirus-associated. A later analysis linked a missense variant in DCLRE1C to the trimming of TCR beta V and J genes.

This receptor was identified in a man aged 25 to 40 in good health and CMV-seropositive. The sample was PBMCs. The chain has TRBV6-1 and TRBJ2-2; 9 nucleotides line up with TRBD1. Here the CDR3 reads CASGYRGLGGELFF. The CDR3 DNA reads TGTGCCAGCGGGTACAGGGGGCTTGGCGGGGAGCTGTTTTTT.